This TCR beta chain was observed in a study of T-cell memory formation after mild COVID-19. TCRdb redid the calling of the 5' RACE reads with MiXCR, one entry per CDR3 protein. This sample has roughly 450,000 distinct CDR3 sequences, with roughly 18% found just once. CDR1 SGHTA and CDR2 FQGTGA come from the germline V gene. V lost 3 bases and J 10 bases, leaving 13 bases between the germline ends. CDR3 size: 13 residues. This clonotype has only a few counts. Sequenced material: PBMCs or a T cell subset sorted from them (not recorded which). This TCR was sampled from a man between 18 and 35 years old who had mild COVID-19 (a few samples of this study predate the infection). Cell type and time point are not known. The chain joins TRBV7-3 to TRBJ2-1; weak D call: TRBD2 (5 bases). CDR3 sequence (DNA): TGTGCCAGCAGCTTCAGCGCGGGCGGGGAGCAGTTCTTC. Protein: CASSFSAGGEQFF.